This T cell receptor (beta chain) was documented in a study of blood T cell repertoires in COVID-19. The wider study: The United States, Italy and Spain supplied acute and convalescent COVID-19 samples.

The V end lost 1 base, the J end lost 2 bases, and 6 bases lay between the germline ends. The CDR3 covers 14 residues. In germline, CDR1 is KGHSH, CDR2 LQKENI. This clone appeared a single time. Measured with immunoSEQ multiplex PCR; TCRdb has only the in-frame clones, and not every one. The sample shows about 300,000 clones, 70% to 90% of them seen only once. Sequenced material: peripheral blood. This TCR came from a man in his late teens or twenties with active or convalescent COVID-19. The chain joins TRBV18 to TRBJ2-4, with D possibly TRBD1 on 5 matching bases. In nucleotides, the CDR3 is TGTGCCAGCTCACCACAGGGGTCCAAAAACATTCAGTACTTC. Encoded protein: CASSPQGSKNIQYF.